This T cell receptor (beta chain) was documented in a study of metastatic and nonmetastatic thyroid tumors. Whole-study context: Comparison of repertoires was carried out across blood and tumor or nodule tissue from malignant and benign thyroid patients.

Per the original data handling: Construction of a distant-metastasis classifier for papillary thyroid cancer relied on CDR3 differences across clinicopathological groups. TCRdb reanalyzed the PCR reads via MiXCR. None of the V and J calls come from the authors' own analysis; TCRdb made them. The table lists 16,000 or so clones, over 20% of them singletons, with about 10% in the top ten. Overall study results and limits: Malignant thyroid tumors reportedly exceeded benign nodules significantly in TCR beta diversity, with the difference appearing in blood and tumor.

Thyroid surgery had not been preceded by any treatment in any patient. Germline V gene lookup returns CDR1 SGHRS and CDR2 YFSETQ. The CDR3 loop spans 12 amino acids. The V and J ends lost 4 bases and 5 bases respectively, with 9 bases between them. The count of this clone is one. Its antigen remains unknown. The chain carries TRBV5-1 and TRBJ1-1, with D possibly TRBD1 on 5 matching bases. The TCR sequence derives from a female donor with papillary thyroid cancer or a benign thyroid nodule (not recorded which). Some clones in this sample may be carry-over from other donors' samples. The sample taken for sequencing was adjacent normal tissue. CDR3 DNA sequence: TGCGCCAGCAGCAAGGGACTTACTGAAGCTTTCTTT. Protein sequence: CASSKGLTEAFF.